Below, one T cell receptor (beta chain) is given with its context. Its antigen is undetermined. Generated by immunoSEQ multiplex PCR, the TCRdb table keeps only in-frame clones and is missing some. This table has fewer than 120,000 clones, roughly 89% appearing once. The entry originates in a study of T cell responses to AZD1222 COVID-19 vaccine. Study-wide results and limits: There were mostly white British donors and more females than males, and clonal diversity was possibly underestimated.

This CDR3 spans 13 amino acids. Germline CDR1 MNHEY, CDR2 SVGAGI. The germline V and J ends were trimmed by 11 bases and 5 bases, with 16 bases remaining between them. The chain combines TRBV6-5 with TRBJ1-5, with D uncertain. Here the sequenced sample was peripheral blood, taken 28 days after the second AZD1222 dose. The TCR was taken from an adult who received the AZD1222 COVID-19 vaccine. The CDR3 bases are TGTGCCTCCTCGGTGTCGGCCGATCAGCCCCAGCATTTT. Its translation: CASSVSADQPQHF.